This TCR beta chain was sequenced for a study of a mutant IDH1 vaccine in newly diagnosed glioma. Whole-study context: Every participant had undergone radiotherapy, temozolomide, or both before, and most underwent both.

Only in-frame clones appear in the TCRdb table, and some are missing; sequencing was by immunoSEQ multiplex PCR. The table includes 20,000 to 25,000 clones, around 82% detected once. Time point meaning: baseline, week 1 (first vaccination visit). Treatment in this sample: pre-vaccination baseline after standard-of-care therapy. To note about this clone: The antigen remains undetermined.

The study, taken as a whole, reports: Pseudoprogression appeared independent of alterations in top peripheral clonotypes.

In germline, CDR1 is SGHNT, CDR2 YYREEE (reference sequence). V gave up 0 bases and J gave up 2 bases; unmatched junction bases: 0. The CDR3 totals 14 residues. The receptor comes from a man aged 35 to 55 with glioma. V is TRBV5-4 and J is TRBJ1-2; 8 nucleotides align to TRBD1. Here the sequenced sample was PBMCs, taken from a glioma patient treated with radiotherapy, temozolomide or both. The CDR3 DNA reads TGTGCCAGCAGCTTGGACAGGGGGAACTATGGCTACACCTTC. It codes for CASSLDRGNYGYTF.